This T cell receptor beta chain was obtained from a study of cytomegalovirus exposure and HLA in healthy donors. The table lists this clone with a count of one. The CDR3 is made up of 15 amino acids. Germline trimming cut 7 bases from V and 3 bases from J; bases unmatched to any gene: 9. Germline V gene data show CDR1 as SGHRS and CDR2 as YFSETQ. The PCR used 60 Vbeta and 13 Jbeta primers. Clones were sequenced by immunoSEQ multiplex PCR, and TCRdb holds only the in-frame ones, with some missing. The sample consists of around 140,000 clones, 75% to 90% of them appearing once. The specimen was PBMCs. The rearrangement joins TRBV5-1 to TRBJ2-2, with 7 positions matching TRBD1. This receptor was identified in a woman aged 45-60 years in good health and CMV-seropositive. The CDR3 reads CASVPTGAYTGELFF. The CDR3 nucleotides read TGCGCCAGCGTACCCACAGGGGCGTACACCGGGGAGCTGTTTTTT.